These 19 T cell receptor beta chains share one sample of origin, sequenced in a study of OX40 agonist ivuxolimab in advanced cancers. Only in-frame clones appear in the TCRdb table, and some are missing; sequencing was by immunoSEQ multiplex PCR. The top ten clones hold more than 1% of a sample with around 50,000 clones, 84% of them seen once. This specimen was CD4+ or CD8+ T cells sorted from blood, taken in a trial of the OX40 agonist ivuxolimab. Every receptor here comes from an adult with an advanced solid tumor such as melanoma, head and neck, liver or kidney cancer.

This chain links TRBV27 with TRBJ2-3; 10 nucleotides line up with TRBD2. Looked up from germline, CDR1 is MNHEY and CDR2 is SMNVEV (reference sequence). Trimming took 3 bases from V and 2 from J; bases not matched to a gene: 8. This CDR3 region has 17 residues. In DNA, the CDR3 is TGTGCCAGCAGTTTCAAGTCACTAGCGGGAAACACAGATACGCAGTATTTT. This encodes CASSFKSLAGNTDTQYF.

This chain uses TRBV7-2 with TRBJ2-3; 11 nucleotides agree with TRBD2. J was trimmed by 1 base and V by 4 bases; bases with no gene match: 7. The length of the CDR3 is 17 residues. Germline V CDR1 and CDR2: SGHTA, FQGNSA. CDR3 protein: CASSSQLAGEGTDTQYF. The CDR3 DNA reads as TGTGCCAGCAGCTCACAACTAGCGGGAGAAGGCACAGATACGCAGTATTTT.

The chain links TRBV29-1 to TRBJ2-1, with D possibly being TRBD1 or TRBD2 (5 bases each). This CDR3 contains 13 residues. The germline V gene encodes CDR1 SQVTM and CDR2 ANQGSEA. With 3 bases removed from V and 7 bases from J, the gap between germline ends came to 13 bases. The CDR3 DNA reads TGCAGCGTTGACCCTAGGGACCGTAATGAGCAGTTCTTC. This gives the protein CSVDPRDRNEQFF.

For this clone: Other DNA sequences in this sample translate to the same CDR3. The chain links TRBV2 to TRBJ1-5, with D perhaps TRBD1 (6 bases). The germline V gene has CDR1 SNHLY and CDR2 FYNNEI. The CDR3 sequence is 15 residues long. Trimming pared 5 bases from V and 6 bases from J, leaving 17 bases between. The CDR3 region is CASSTQGRGGQPQHF. CDR3 DNA sequence: TGTGCCAGCAGTACTCAGGGGCGGGGGGGTCAGCCCCAGCATTTT.

Of note for this clone: A junction boundary mismatches the germline segment, possibly from a read error. The V gene is TRBV10-3, the J gene TRBJ1-1; D is ambiguous. The CDR3 length is 12 residues. CDR1 is ENHRY and CDR2 is SYGVKD in the germline V gene. The CDR3 DNA reads TGTGCCAGCAGTTACGCCGGCACTGAAGCTTTCTTT. It is translated as CASSYAGTEAFF.

This clone showed up just once. The rearrangement uses TRBV5-6 and TRBJ2-1, with a weak D call TRBD2 (5 bases). The CDR3 consists of 18 residues. Germline V gene data show CDR1 as SGHDT and CDR2 as YYEEEE. V lost 1 base and J lost 7, with 24 bases in between. The CDR3 DNA sequence: TGTGCCAGCAGCTTGAGAGCGGATCGCGTTACAATGAGGAATGAGCAGTTCTTC. Translation gives CASSLRADRVTMRNEQFF.

The chain joins TRBV5-4 to TRBJ2-7; 9 bases are shared with TRBD1. Germline CDR1 and CDR2: SGHNT and YYREEE (reference sequence). V dropped 3 bases and J dropped 1; count of bases not matched to a gene: 2. The CDR3 totals 14 residues. For the CDR3, the DNA is TGTGCCAGCAGCTCCGGGACAGGGTCCTACGAGCAGTACTTC. The encoded protein is CASSSGTGSYEQYF.

To note about this clone: This sample also contains other DNA sequences that code for the same CDR3. The rearrangement links TRBV11-2 to TRBJ2-1; D perhaps matches TRBD1 (6 bases). CDR3 length equals 14 residues. Trimming left V 11 bases short and J 7 bases short, with 21 bases between. Germline V gene lookup returns CDR1 SGHAT and CDR2 FQNNGV. This CDR3 reads CASAGVQGYNEQFF. The DNA for the CDR3 is TGTGCCTCGGCAGGGGTTCAAGGCTATAATGAGCAGTTCTTC.

This clone was counted between two and nine times. The V and J genes are TRBV29-1 and TRBJ1-2, with TRBD1 matching over 8 bases. V shed 6 bases, J shed 2 bases, and the junction held 5 bases outside the gene matches. The CDR3 sequence is 13 residues long. CDR1 and CDR2 (germline): SQVTM, ANQGSEA. The CDR3 spells CSVRTGWNYGYTF. The CDR3, as DNA: TGCAGCGTGCGGACAGGGTGGAACTATGGCTACACCTTC.

The genes are TRBV5-4 and TRBJ1-1; perhaps TRBD1 as D (5 bases). The germline V gene encodes CDR1 SGHNT and CDR2 YYREEE (reference sequence). The CDR3 contains 16 residues. V was clipped by 6 bases and J by 1 base, with 19 bases between them. The CDR3 DNA is TGTGCCAGCACCCCGGAGTTTGACAGTTCGAACACTGAAGCTTTCTTT. This encodes CASTPEFDSSNTEAFF.

This sequence joins TRBV7-9 and TRBJ2-3; D is unclear. The V and J ends lost 3 bases and 3 bases respectively, with 1 base between them. The CDR3 extends over 11 amino acids. Looked up from germline, CDR1 is SEHNR and CDR2 is FQNEAQ (reference sequence). CDR3: CASSFTDTQYF. DNA of the CDR3: TGTGCCAGCAGCTTTACAGATACGCAGTATTTT.

About this clone itself: The junction and the germline gene differ at one end; a read error may be behind it. The chain combines TRBV7-2 with TRBJ2-2; the match to TRBD2 covers 11 bases. This CDR3 contains 17 residues. The V gene's germline CDR1 is SGHTA and CDR2 FQGNSA. The CDR3 loop is CASNLAGGQAGTGELFF. The CDR3 bases are TGTGCCAGCAACTTAGCGGGGGGGCAGGCGGGCACCGGGGAGCTGTTTTTT.

The chain links TRBV4-1 to TRBJ2-3; TRBD1 or TRBD2 may be the D gene (5 bases each). V was trimmed by 1 base and J by 1 base, leaving 21 bases between them. CDR1 is MGHRA, CDR2 YSYEKL, per germline. CDR3 length: 19 amino acids. The CDR3 loop is CASSQGKGRTVAGTDTQYF. The CDR3 DNA sequence: TGCGCCAGCAGCCAAGGGAAGGGACGGACCGTAGCTGGCACAGATACGCAGTATTTT.

The chain is built from TRBV5-1 and TRBJ1-3; a weak D match, TRBD1 (5 bases). In germline, CDR1 is SGHRS, CDR2 YFSETQ. The CDR3 extends over 17 amino acids. V was cut by 0 bases and J by 0 bases, with 13 bases left in between. CDR3 in DNA: TGCGCCAGCAGCTTGGCGTCCGGGGCCAGCTCTGGAAACACCATATATTTT. This encodes CASSLASGASSGNTIYF.

The chain couples TRBV30 to TRBJ2-4; possible D gene TRBD1, 6 bases. Germline V gives CDR1 GTSNPN, CDR2 SVGIG (reference sequence). The CDR3 contains 15 residues. V shed 3 bases and J shed 1 base, with 13 bases lying between them. The CDR3, as DNA: TGTGCCTGGAGCAAGGGGGATAAGGCCAAAAACATTCAGTACTTC. Translation: CAWSKGDKAKNIQYF. Complete variable domain (other parts from reference TRBV30 and TRBJ2-4): SQTIHQWPATLVQPVGSPLSLECTVEGTSNPNLYWYRQAAGRGLQLLFYSVGIGQISSEVPQNLSASRPQDRQFILSSKKLLLSDSGFYLCAWSKGDKAKNIQYFGAGTRLSVL.

J is TRBJ2-1 and V is TRBV20-1; D is possibly TRBD2 (6 bases). Between the trimmed V and J ends, which lost 3 bases and 9 bases, there was a span of 9 bases. The CDR3 length is 11 residues. Looked up from germline, CDR1 is DFQATT and CDR2 is SNEGSKA (reference sequence). In nucleotides, the CDR3 is TGCAGTGCTAGCGGGAGCTCTGAGCAGTTCTTC. Its protein is CSASGSSEQFF.

The V gene is TRBV7-3, the J gene TRBJ2-7; TRBD2 matches at 11 bases. J was trimmed by 2 bases and V by 1 base; bases with no gene match: 10. CDR1 and CDR2 (germline): SGHTA, FQGTGA. CDR3 size: 18 residues. CDR3 nucleotide sequence: TGTGCCAGCAGCTTAAGGGGACTAGCGGTCATTTCGACCTACGAGCAGTACTTC. Translated, it gives CASSLRGLAVISTYEQYF.

V gene TRBV6-4 combines with J gene TRBJ2-3; no reliable D call. CDR1 MRHNA and CDR2 SNTAGT come from the germline V gene. The length of the CDR3 is 14 residues. Between the trimmed V and J ends, which lost 4 bases and 3 bases, there was a span of 11 bases. As DNA, the CDR3 is TGTGCCAGCAGTGCCGTGGCTTTTACAGATACGCAGTATTTT. Amino acids: CASSAVAFTDTQYF.

The rearrangement uses TRBV1 and TRBJ2-3; the DNA was not compared with TRBD2, the D call given in the table. TRBV1 is flagged as a pseudogene. The CDR3 totals 17 residues. CDR3 amino acids: CTSSPRLLAASTDTQYF. The DNA of the CDR3 is TGCACCAGCAGCCCAAGGCTACTAGCAGCTAGCACAGATACGCAGTATTTT.